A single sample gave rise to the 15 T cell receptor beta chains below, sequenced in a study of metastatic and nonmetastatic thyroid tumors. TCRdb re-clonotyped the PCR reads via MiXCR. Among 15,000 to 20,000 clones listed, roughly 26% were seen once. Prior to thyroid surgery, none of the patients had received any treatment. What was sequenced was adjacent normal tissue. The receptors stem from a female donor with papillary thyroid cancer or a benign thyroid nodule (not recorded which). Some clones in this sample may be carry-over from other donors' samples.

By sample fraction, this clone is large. In DNA, the CDR3 is TGTGCCAGCAGTCCTATAGGGGGAGAGAGGAATGAGCAGTTCTTC. Amino acids: CASSPIGGERNEQFF. The chain recombines TRBV12-3 or TRBV12-4 with TRBJ2-1; a possible D gene is TRBD1 (6 bases). V lost 5 bases, J lost 7 bases, and 18 bases lay in between. The CDR3 length is 15 residues.

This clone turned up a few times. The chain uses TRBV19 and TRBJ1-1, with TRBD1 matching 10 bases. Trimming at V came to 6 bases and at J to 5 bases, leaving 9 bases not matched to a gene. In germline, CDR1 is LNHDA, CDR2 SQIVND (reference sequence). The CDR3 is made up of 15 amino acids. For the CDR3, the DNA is TGTGCCAGTAGCCTCCGGGACAGGGGTTCTACTGAAGCTTTCTTT. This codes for CASSLRDRGSTEAFF.

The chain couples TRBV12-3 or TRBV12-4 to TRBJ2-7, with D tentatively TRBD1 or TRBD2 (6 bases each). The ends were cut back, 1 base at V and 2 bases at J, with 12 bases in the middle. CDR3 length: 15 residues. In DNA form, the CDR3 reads TGTGCCAGCAGTTTAGGAGGGGGGTCGGCCTACGAGCAGTACTTC. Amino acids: CASSLGGGSAYEQYF.

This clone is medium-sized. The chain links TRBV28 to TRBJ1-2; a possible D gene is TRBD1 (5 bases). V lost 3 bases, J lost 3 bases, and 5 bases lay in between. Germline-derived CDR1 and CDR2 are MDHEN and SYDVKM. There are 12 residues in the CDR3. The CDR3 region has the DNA TGTGCCAGCAGTTTGGGACACTATGGCTACACCTTC. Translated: CASSLGHYGYTF.

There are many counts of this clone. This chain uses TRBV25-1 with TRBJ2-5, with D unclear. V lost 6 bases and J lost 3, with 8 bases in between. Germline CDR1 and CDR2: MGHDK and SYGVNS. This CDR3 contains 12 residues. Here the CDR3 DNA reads TGTGCCAGCAGAAGGACGAAAGAGACCCAGTACTTC. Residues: CASRRTKETQYF.

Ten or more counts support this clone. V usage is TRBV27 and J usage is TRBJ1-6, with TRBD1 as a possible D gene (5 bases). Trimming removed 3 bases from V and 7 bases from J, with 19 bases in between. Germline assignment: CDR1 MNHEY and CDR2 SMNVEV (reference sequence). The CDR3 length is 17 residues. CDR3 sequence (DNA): TGTGCCAGCAGTTTCCTCCCCTCCGGGGCGGGGAATTCACCCCTCCACTTT. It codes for CASSFLPSGAGNSPLHF.

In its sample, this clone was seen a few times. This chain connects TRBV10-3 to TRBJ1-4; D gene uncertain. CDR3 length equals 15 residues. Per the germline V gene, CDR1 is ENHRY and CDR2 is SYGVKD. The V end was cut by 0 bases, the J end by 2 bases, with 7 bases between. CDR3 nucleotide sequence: TGTGCCATCAGTGAGTCAAGGCCTACTAATGAAAAACTGTTTTTT. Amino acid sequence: CAISESRPTNEKLFF.

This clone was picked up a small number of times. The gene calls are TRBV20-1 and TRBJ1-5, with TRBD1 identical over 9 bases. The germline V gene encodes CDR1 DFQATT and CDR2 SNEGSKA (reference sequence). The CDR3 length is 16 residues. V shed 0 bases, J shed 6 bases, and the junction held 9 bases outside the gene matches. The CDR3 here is CSARDQGTGMFQPQHF. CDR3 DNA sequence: TGCAGTGCTAGAGATCAGGGGACAGGGATGTTTCAGCCCCAGCATTTT.

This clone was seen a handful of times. In DNA, the CDR3 is TGTGCCAGCAGTTATGCATGGGAGAATGAAGCTTTCTTT. It codes for CASSYAWENEAFF. The chain employs TRBV6-2 or TRBV6-3 and TRBJ1-1, with D uncertain. CDR1 is MNHEY, CDR2 SVGEGT, per germline. V dropped 3 bases and J dropped 7 bases, with 12 bases sitting between them. This CDR3 is 13 amino acids long.

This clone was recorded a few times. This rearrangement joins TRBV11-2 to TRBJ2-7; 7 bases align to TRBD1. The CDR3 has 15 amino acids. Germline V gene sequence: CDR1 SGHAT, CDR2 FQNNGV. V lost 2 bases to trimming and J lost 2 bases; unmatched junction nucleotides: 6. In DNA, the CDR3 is TGTGCCAGCAGCTTATTGGGGCAGGGGGCCTACGAGCAGTACTTC. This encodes CASSLLGQGAYEQYF.

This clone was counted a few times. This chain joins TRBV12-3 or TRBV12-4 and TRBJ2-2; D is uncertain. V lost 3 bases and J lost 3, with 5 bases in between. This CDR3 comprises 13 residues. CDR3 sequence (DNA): TGTGCCAGCAGTTTTGGGGACACCGGGGAGCTGTTTTTT. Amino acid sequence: CASSFGDTGELFF.

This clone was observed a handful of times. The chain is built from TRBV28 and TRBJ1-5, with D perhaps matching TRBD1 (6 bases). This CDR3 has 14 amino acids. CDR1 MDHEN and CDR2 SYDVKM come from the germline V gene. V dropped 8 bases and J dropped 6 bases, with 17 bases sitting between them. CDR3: CASYTGYGGQPQHF. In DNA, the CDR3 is TGTGCCAGCTATACAGGGTACGGAGGTCAGCCCCAGCATTTT.

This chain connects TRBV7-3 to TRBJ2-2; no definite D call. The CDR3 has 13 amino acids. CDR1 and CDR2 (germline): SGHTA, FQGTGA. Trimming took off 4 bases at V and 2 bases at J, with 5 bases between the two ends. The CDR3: CASSSGNTGELFF. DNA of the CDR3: TGTGCCAGCAGCTCCGGCAACACCGGGGAGCTGTTTTTT.

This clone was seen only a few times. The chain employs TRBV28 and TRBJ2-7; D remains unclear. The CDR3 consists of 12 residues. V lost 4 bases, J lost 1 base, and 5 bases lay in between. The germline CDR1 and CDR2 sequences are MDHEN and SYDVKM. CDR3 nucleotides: TGTGCCAGCAGTTCGGATTCCTACGAGCAGTACTTC. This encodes CASSSDSYEQYF.

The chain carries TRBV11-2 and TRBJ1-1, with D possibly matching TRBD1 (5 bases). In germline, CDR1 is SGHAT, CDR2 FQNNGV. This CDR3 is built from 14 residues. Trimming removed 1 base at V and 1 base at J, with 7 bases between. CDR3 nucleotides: TGTGCCAGCAGCTTAGCAGGACAGAACACTGAAGCTTTCTTT. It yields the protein CASSLAGQNTEAFF.